Listed below are T cell receptor beta chains from one sample, sequenced in a study of T cell changes during pregnancy in multiple sclerosis. Libraries were prepared by immunoSEQ multiplex PCR; TCRdb keeps only in-frame clonotypes and omits some of them. The sample lists 50,000 to 80,000 clones; roughly 90% were seen once. Sequencing was performed on CD8+ T cells from peripheral blood mononuclear cells, taken before pregnancy. These receptors were obtained from a female donor with multiple sclerosis, enrolled in a pregnancy study. Both conserved end residues are part of each CDR3. D genes are given only for firm matches. Clone size appears in some rows only: once, few, many, or a class for an expanded clone.

d_gene	v_gene	j_gene	abundance	CDR3aa	CDR3nt
TRBD1	TRBV19	TRBJ2-3	-	CASSTPRQGPDLYTQYF	TGTGCCAGTAGTACCCCTCGACAGGGGCCGGACCTCTATACGCAGTATTTT
-	TRBV13	TRBJ1-2	-	CASSFQGPNYGYTF	TGTGCCAGCAGCTTTCAGGGGCCTAACTATGGCTACACCTTC
TRBD1	TRBV10-3	TRBJ2-7	-	CATRQGDTYEQYF	TGTGCCACGCGACAGGGGGATACCTACGAGCAGTACTTC
-	TRBV15	TRBJ1-2	-	CATSRATDGGGNYDYTF	TGTGCCACCAGCAGAGCCACCGACGGGGGGGGTAACTATGACTACACCTTC
-	TRBV7-9	TRBJ1-1	-	CASSRRTNKSFF	TGTGCCAGCAGCCGAAGAACTAATAAGTCTTTCTTT
-	TRBV11-2	TRBJ2-2	-	CASSSGSGELFF	TGTGCCAGCAGCTCAGGGTCCGGGGAGCTGTTTTTT
-	TRBV29-1	TRBJ2-2	-	CSVLTGELFF	TGCAGCGTTCTCACCGGGGAGCTGTTTTTT
-	TRBV5-1	TRBJ2-7	-	CASKQEGGFYSYEQYF	TGCGCCAGCAAACAGGAAGGGGGATTCTACTCCTACGAGCAGTACTTC
-	TRBV30	TRBJ1-5	-	CAWDLGGGQPQHF	TGTGCCTGGGACCTCGGGGGGGGTCAGCCCCAGCATTTT
TRBD2	TRBV7-9	TRBJ2-3	-	CASSFGRGGIADTQYF	TGTGCCAGCAGCTTCGGACGGGGGGGGATTGCAGATACGCAGTATTTT
-	TRBV14	TRBJ2-5	-	CASSPSGVWETQYF	TGTGCCAGCAGCCCGTCCGGGGTATGGGAGACCCAGTACTTC
TRBD1	TRBV5-1	TRBJ2-7	-	CASSLQGPYEQYF	TGCGCCAGCAGCTTACAGGGGCCCTACGAGCAGTACTTC
TRBD1	TRBV5-6	TRBJ1-5	-	CASSVGQGNQPQHF	TGTGCCAGCAGTGTGGGACAGGGCAATCAGCCCCAGCATTTT
TRBD2	TRBV13	TRBJ2-3	-	CASTPSGGTDTQYF	TGTGCCAGCACCCCAAGCGGGGGGACAGATACGCAGTATTTT
TRBD2	TRBV5-1	TRBJ2-1	-	CASMVAGGLNEQFF	TGCGCCAGCATGGTGGCGGGGGGGCTCAATGAGCAGTTCTTC
-	TRBV5-6	TRBJ1-4	-	CASSFRATNEKLFF	TGTGCCAGCAGCTTCAGGGCAACTAATGAAAAACTGTTTTTT
-	TRBV4-1	TRBJ1-6	-	CASSQEPPGQGLPLHF	TGCGCCAGCAGCCAAGAACCCCCGGGACAAGGATTACCCCTCCACTTT
TRBD2	TRBV9	TRBJ2-5	-	CASSLTSGGGQETQYF	TGTGCCAGCAGCCTTACTAGCGGGGGAGGGCAAGAGACCCAGTACTTC
-	TRBV11-2	TRBJ2-7	-	CASSFGDEQYF	TGTGCCAGCAGCTTCGGGGACGAGCAGTACTTC
TRBD1	TRBV5-4	TRBJ2-7	-	CASSLPGTATYEQYF	TGTGCCAGCAGCTTGCCGGGGACAGCGACCTACGAGCAGTACTTC
TRBD2	TRBV27	TRBJ2-3	-	CASSLSSTAGGTDTQYF	TGTGCCAGCAGTTTATCCTCCACTGCGGGGGGCACAGATACGCAGTATTTT
TRBD2	TRBV27	TRBJ2-7	-	CASSPSGGASYEQYF	TGTGCCAGCAGCCCCTCCGGGGGGGCTAGCTACGAGCAGTACTTC
-	TRBV4-2	TRBJ2-2	-	CASSQDQGGLNTGELFF	TGTGCCAGCAGCCAAGATCAAGGAGGACTTAACACCGGGGAGCTGTTTTTT
-	TRBV25-1	TRBJ1-2	-	CASSQTAVGIHGYTF	TGTGCCAGCAGTCAGACGGCCGTCGGGATTCATGGCTACACCTTC
-	TRBV2	TRBJ1-1	-	CASSGKGGVATEAFF	TGTGCCAGCAGTGGGAAGGGGGGGGTCGCCACTGAAGCTTTCTTT
-	TRBV19	TRBJ2-7	-	CASSPWGTYEQYF	TGTGCCAGTAGTCCCTGGGGCACCTACGAGCAGTACTTC
-	TRBV19	TRBJ1-4	-	CASTDRFVGGGGEKLFF	TGTGCCAGCACTGATCGATTCGTCGGGGGAGGGGGTGAAAAACTGTTTTTT
-	TRBV15	TRBJ1-4	-	CATSRERQGNEKLFF	TGTGCCACCAGCAGAGAAAGGCAGGGTAATGAAAAACTGTTTTTT
-	TRBV5-1	TRBJ1-4	-	CASRPQGTNEKLFF	TGCGCCAGCAGACCCCAGGGGACTAATGAAAAACTGTTTTTT
TRBD2	TRBV15	TRBJ2-7	-	CATSSVTSGESSYEQYF	TGTGCCACCAGCAGCGTTACTAGCGGGGAAAGCTCCTACGAGCAGTACTTC
-	TRBV6-6	TRBJ2-7	-	CASSYMDWENYEQYF	TGTGCCAGCAGTTACATGGACTGGGAAAACTACGAGCAGTACTTC
TRBD1	TRBV23-1	TRBJ1-5	-	CASSSHRGDQPQHF	TGCGCCAGCAGTTCGCACAGGGGGGATCAGCCCCAGCATTTT
TRBD2	TRBV5-4	TRBJ2-2	-	CAAGGGIKNTGELFF	TGTGCCGCCGGGGGGGGGATTAAGAACACCGGGGAGCTGTTTTTT
-	TRBV2	TRBJ2-7	-	CASSVGADYEQYF	TGTGCCAGCAGTGTAGGGGCCGACTACGAGCAGTACTTC
TRBD2	TRBV6-4	TRBJ2-1	-	CASSDLAANEQFF	TGTGCCAGCAGTGACCTAGCGGCCAATGAGCAGTTCTTC
-	TRBV15	TRBJ2-7	-	CATSRDSMGASHEQYF	TGTGCCACCAGCAGAGATTCCATGGGGGCGAGCCACGAGCAGTACTTC
-	TRBV6-6	TRBJ2-7	-	CASSYKVPGYEQYF	TGTGCCAGCAGTTACAAGGTCCCCGGGTACGAGCAGTACTTC
-	TRBV12-5	TRBJ1-5	-	CASGLIRGSQRQPQHF	TGTGCTAGTGGTTTGATTCGTGGGTCCCAGAGGCAGCCCCAGCATTTT
-	TRBV5-4	TRBJ2-7	-	CASSNLDGMYEQYF	TGTGCCAGCAGCAACCTGGACGGGATGTACGAGCAGTACTTC
-	TRBV19	TRBJ2-1	once	CASTERGYNEQFF	TGTGCCAGTACTGAGCGCGGATACAATGAGCAGTTCTTC
-	TRBV5-1	TRBJ1-1	-	CASSPGLANTEAFF	TGCGCCAGCAGCCCAGGACTGGCAAACACTGAAGCTTTCTTT
TRBD2	TRBV19	TRBJ2-1	-	CASSLGTSGNNEQFF	TGTGCCAGTAGCCTCGGGACTAGCGGAAACAATGAGCAGTTCTTC
-	TRBV6-6	TRBJ2-7	-	CASSSPNQGNEQYF	TGTGCCAGCAGTTCGCCGAACCAGGGAAACGAGCAGTACTTC
TRBD2	TRBV9	TRBJ2-1	-	CASSNPSRGGHPPNEQFF	TGTGCCAGCAGCAACCCGTCTCGGGGGGGCCATCCTCCCAATGAGCAGTTCTTC
TRBD1	TRBV7-9	TRBJ1-5	-	CASSLADRGDQPQHF	TGTGCCAGCAGCTTAGCGGACAGGGGGGACCAGCCCCAGCATTTT
TRBD2	TRBV15	TRBJ2-5	-	CATSGGVGETQYF	TGTGCCACCAGCGGGGGGGTGGGGGAGACCCAGTACTTC
-	TRBV7-9	TRBJ2-7	-	CASSLFGQGPRTYEQYF	TGTGCCAGCAGCTTATTCGGTCAGGGCCCTCGAACCTACGAGCAGTACTTC
TRBD1	TRBV9	TRBJ2-3	-	CASSVQGAFTDTQYF	TGTGCCAGCAGCGTACAGGGGGCATTCACAGATACGCAGTATTTT
-	TRBV15	TRBJ1-5	-	CATSRDRGLDQPQHF	TGTGCCACCAGCAGAGACAGGGGATTGGATCAGCCCCAGCATTTT
-	TRBV15	TRBJ1-1	-	CATSRKRIRQLNTEAFF	TGTGCCACTTCGAGGAAAAGAATTCGGCAGTTGAACACTGAAGCTTTCTTT
TRBD2	TRBV23-1	TRBJ2-4	-	CASSHHRSSGGLNIQYF	TGCGCCAGCAGTCACCACCGTTCTAGCGGGGGGTTAAACATTCAGTACTTC
-	TRBV27	TRBJ1-2	once	CASSLGPGDLWGYTF	TGTGCCAGCAGTTTAGGGCCAGGGGATCTATGGGGCTACACCTTC
TRBD1	TRBV4-1	TRBJ1-2	few	CASSQVGTVGYTF	TGCGCCAGCAGCCAAGTGGGGACAGTCGGCTACACCTTC
TRBD1	TRBV19	TRBJ1-4	-	CASSIVQGVANEKLFF	TGTGCCAGTAGTATCGTCCAGGGGGTAGCTAATGAAAAACTGTTTTTT
TRBD2	TRBV5-1	TRBJ2-7	-	CASSLAGGTYEQYF	TGCGCCAGCAGCTTAGCCGGGGGGACCTACGAGCAGTACTTC
-	TRBV5-1	TRBJ2-7	once	CASSLPSDSSYEQYF	TGCGCCAGCAGCTTGCCCTCGGACAGCTCCTACGAGCAGTACTTC
-	TRBV11-2	TRBJ2-5	-	CASSHTTETQYF	TGTGCCAGCAGCCATACAACGGAGACCCAGTACTTC
-	TRBV13	TRBJ2-7	-	CASSLAGAGGSYEQYF	TGTGCCAGCAGCTTAGCGGGGGCAGGGGGGAGCTACGAGCAGTACTTC
-	TRBV7-7	TRBJ2-3	-	CASSSTGGAADTQYF	TGTGCTAGCAGCTCTACAGGGGGGGCAGCAGATACGCAGTATTTT
TRBD2	TRBV7-8	TRBJ2-1	-	CASSLRTSGGSSYNEQFF	TGTGCCAGCAGCCTCCGGACTAGCGGGGGGAGCTCCTACAATGAGCAGTTCTTC